The T cell receptor (beta chain) under discussion was sequenced for a study of blood T cell repertoires in COVID-19. The overall study: Material from acute and convalescent COVID-19 was sourced from the United States, Italy and Spain.

Trimming cost V 5 bases and J 1 base; bases outside gene matches: 2. This CDR3 spans 14 amino acids. Germline CDR1 and CDR2: GTSNPN and SVGIG (reference sequence). Methods used by the authors: The authors estimated nucleated cell counts from reference gene primer amplification. The protocol was immunoSEQ multiplex PCR, while the TCRdb copy is restricted to in-frame clones and leaves out a portion. The V and J calls and clone size are taken from that table; D and trimming were inferred from the DNA. The sample carries roughly 100,000 clones, about 90% recorded once. This clone was detected once. This receptor was obtained from a man between 18 and 29 years old with acute or convalescent COVID-19. The V call is TRBV30, the J call TRBJ2-2; 9 bases map to TRBD1. Sequenced sample: peripheral blood. The DNA for the CDR3 is TGTGCCTGGCTGGACAGGGGGAACACCGGGGAGCTGTTTTTT. Its translation: CAWLDRGNTGELFF.